Each of the 24 T cell receptor beta chains below was sequenced from the same sample in a study of T cell changes during pregnancy in multiple sclerosis. Method: immunoSEQ multiplex PCR; TCRdb's copy keeps in-frame clones and lacks some. This sample yields over 70,000 clones, of which about 93% are seen a single time; roughly 0.81% belongs to the top ten. The sample in question was peripheral blood, obtained in the third trimester of pregnancy. Receptors were obtained from a female donor with multiple sclerosis, enrolled in a pregnancy study.

The V gene is TRBV27, the J gene TRBJ2-5; D possibly corresponds to TRBD1 (5 bases). CDR1 MNHEY and CDR2 SMNVEV come from the germline V gene (reference sequence). Deletions cut 1 base from V and 1 base from J, with 7 bases between. The CDR3 runs 14 residues. CDR3 sequence (DNA): TGTGCCAGCAGTTTATATGGGGCCCAAGAGACCCAGTACTTC. It encodes CASSLYGAQETQYF.

The chain carries TRBV10-3 and TRBJ1-2, with D maybe TRBD1 (5 bases). Germline V gene sequence: CDR1 ENHRY, CDR2 SYGVKD. Trimming removed 2 bases at V and 4 bases at J, with 8 bases between. This CDR3 comprises 13 residues. CDR3 DNA: TGTGCCATCAGTGAGGGGGCGCGCTATGGCTACACCTTC. It codes for CAISEGARYGYTF.

This chain uses TRBV11-2 with TRBJ2-5; possibly TRBD2 for D (6 bases). The germline V and J ends were trimmed by 2 bases and 1 base, with 14 bases remaining between them. The CDR3 spans 16 residues. Looked up from germline, CDR1 is SGHAT and CDR2 is FQNNGV. CDR3 nucleotide sequence: TGTGCCAGCAGCTTAATGAGTTGGAGGGGCCAAGAGACCCAGTACTTC. Translated, it gives CASSLMSWRGQETQYF. Complete variable domain (other parts from reference TRBV11-2 and TRBJ2-5): EAGVAQSPRYKIIEKRQSVAFWCNPISGHATLYWYQQILGQGPKLLIQFQNNGVVDDSQLPKDRFSAERLKGVDSTLKIQPAKLEDSAVYLCASSLMSWRGQETQYFGPGTRLLVL.

The chain recombines TRBV9 with TRBJ2-7; D might be TRBD1 (6 bases). Trimming removed 0 bases from V and 3 bases from J, with 13 bases in between. Germline CDR1 is SGDLS and CDR2 is YYNGEE. The CDR3 covers 15 residues. The CDR3 is CASSVVPGVGYEQYF. Written as DNA, the CDR3 is TGTGCCAGCAGCGTAGTTCCAGGGGTAGGCTACGAGCAGTACTTC.

The CDR3 sequence: CASGYREGTEAFF. CDR3 nucleotide sequence: TGTGCCAGTGGGTACAGGGAGGGCACTGAAGCTTTCTTT. This sequence joins TRBV5-8 and TRBJ1-1; a possible D gene is TRBD1 (6 bases). The V and J ends lost 8 bases and 4 bases respectively, with 15 bases between them. The CDR3 has 13 amino acids. Per the germline V gene, CDR1 is SGHTS and CDR2 is YDEGEE.

V is TRBV18 and J is TRBJ2-7; the D gene is possibly TRBD1 (6 bases). V gave up 6 bases and J gave up 0 bases, with 9 bases separating them. CDR1 is KGHSH and CDR2 is LQKENI in the germline V gene. The length of the CDR3 is 13 residues. CDR3 in DNA: TGTGCCAGCTCCCGGGACACCTCCTACGAGCAGTACTTC. It encodes CASSRDTSYEQYF.

This clone was seen just once. This rearrangement joins TRBV7-4 to TRBJ2-3; TRBD1 is a possible D gene (6 bases). The CDR3 has 17 amino acids. The V gene's germline CDR1 is SGHVT and CDR2 SQSDAQ. V lost 4 bases to trimming and J lost 0 bases, with 17 bases between them. The CDR3 reads CASSSTGQSPSTDTQYF. In nucleotides, the CDR3 is TGTGCCAGCAGCTCTACCGGACAGAGCCCCAGCACAGATACGCAGTATTTT. Based on the CDR3 plus reference TRBV7-4 and TRBJ2-3, the full variable domain is GAGVSQSPRYKVAKRGRDVALRCDSISGHVTLYWYRQTLGQGSEVLTYSQSDAQRDKSGRPSGRFSAERPERSVSTLKIQRTEQGDSAVYLCASSSTGQSPSTDTQYFGPGTRLTVL.

V and J are TRBV30 and TRBJ2-1; D is perhaps TRBD1 (5 bases). Germline values: CDR1 GTSNPN, CDR2 SVGIG (reference sequence). The V gene lost 0 bases and the J gene lost 4 bases, with 22 bases spanning the gap. The CDR3 is 18 amino acids. CDR3 sequence: CAWSVSPSLGARYNEQFF. CDR3 nucleotide sequence: TGTGCCTGGAGTGTGAGCCCCTCCCTAGGGGCACGATACAATGAGCAGTTCTTC.

This chain links TRBV7-2 with TRBJ2-7, with 8 bases that match TRBD1. The CDR3 covers 15 residues. Losses at the gene ends were 3 bases for V and 3 bases for J; bases not matched to a gene: 7. CDR1 and CDR2 from the germline V gene are SGHTA and FQGNSA. The CDR3 DNA is TGTGCCAGCAGCTTGGACCAGGGGGCGGGCTACGAGCAGTACTTC. Its translation is CASSLDQGAGYEQYF.

V gene TRBV7-9 combines with J gene TRBJ2-5; TRBD1 is a possible D gene (5 bases). Trimming left V 9 bases short and J 1 base short, with 12 bases between. The germline gives CDR1 SEHNR, CDR2 FQNEAQ (reference sequence). This CDR3 contains 13 residues. In DNA, the CDR3 is TGTGCCAGTAGCCGACAGCCCCAAGAGACCCAGTACTTC. Amino acid sequence: CASSRQPQETQYF.

The rearrangement links TRBV10-2 to TRBJ1-2, with 7 bases that match TRBD1. J gave up 6 bases and V 3 bases, and 13 bases lay outside the gene matches. Germline V gives CDR1 WSHSY, CDR2 SAAADI. The CDR3 runs to 16 residues. DNA for the CDR3: TGCGCCAGCAGTGACCTCATTACGACAGGGTGGCATGGCTACACCTTC. It encodes CASSDLITTGWHGYTF.

The rearrangement joins TRBV28 to TRBJ1-4, with D possibly being TRBD1 (6 bases). Trimming left V 6 bases short and J 5 bases short, with 16 bases between. This CDR3 region has 15 residues. The germline gives CDR1 MDHEN, CDR2 SYDVKM. CDR3 protein: CASRDGSQGNEKLFF. CDR3 coding DNA: TGTGCCAGCAGGGACGGATCCCAGGGGAATGAAAAACTGTTTTTT.

The DNA of the CDR3 is TGTGCCAGCAGTATTAGCGGGAGCATTGGGAGTGAGCAGTTCTTC. Translating gives CASSISGSIGSEQFF. The chain has TRBV7-2 and TRBJ2-1; TRBD2 matches 9 bases. Germline V gives CDR1 SGHTA, CDR2 FQGNSA. J was trimmed by 9 bases and V by 6 bases; bases with no gene match: 12. CDR3 length equals 15 residues.

This chain joins TRBV11-2 and TRBJ1-3, with 9 bases fitting TRBD1. V trimming: 1 base; J trimming: 1 base; junction bases outside the gene matches: 2. CDR1 SGHAT and CDR2 FQNNGV come from the germline V gene. CDR3 length: 16 amino acids. The CDR3 bases are TGTGCCAGCAGCTTAGGGGACAGGGCTTCTGGAAACACCATATATTTT. It yields the protein CASSLGDRASGNTIYF. Filled out from reference TRBV11-2 and TRBJ1-3, the complete variable domain reads EAGVAQSPRYKIIEKRQSVAFWCNPISGHATLYWYQQILGQGPKLLIQFQNNGVVDDSQLPKDRFSAERLKGVDSTLKIQPAKLEDSAVYLCASSLGDRASGNTIYFGEGSWLTVV.

This chain uses TRBV7-8 with TRBJ2-7; 11 positions agree with TRBD1. The CDR3 runs 17 residues. The germline gives CDR1 SGHVS, CDR2 FQNEAQ. V lost 1 base and J lost 5; bases outside the gene matches: 10. The CDR3 loop reads CASSLVRTGGMKDEQYF. CDR3 DNA sequence: TGTGCCAGCAGCTTAGTAAGGACAGGGGGCATGAAGGACGAGCAGTACTTC.

This chain joins TRBV28 and TRBJ1-1; 8 bases agree with TRBD1. This CDR3 contains 19 residues. Germline-derived CDR1 and CDR2 are MDHEN and SYDVKM. With V trimmed by 3 bases and J by 1 base, 16 bases remained unmatched. CDR3: CASSLNMGTGPFWNTEAFF. The CDR3 DNA reads as TGTGCCAGCAGTTTGAATATGGGGACAGGCCCTTTTTGGAACACTGAAGCTTTCTTT.

The chain recombines TRBV5-1 with TRBJ2-2; D is unclear. The germline V gene has CDR1 SGHRS and CDR2 YFSETQ. The CDR3 length is 15 residues. V was trimmed by 2 bases and J by 3 bases, leaving 11 bases between them. CDR3 sequence reads: CASSFLGLDTGELFF. CDR3 nucleotide sequence: TGCGCCAGCAGCTTTCTAGGCTTGGACACCGGGGAGCTGTTTTTT.

This clone has a single count. The chain combines TRBV2 with TRBJ1-2; a possible D gene is TRBD1 (6 bases). The V and J ends lost 2 bases and 3 bases respectively, with 13 bases between them. The CDR3 length is 15 residues. Germline V lookup: CDR1 SNHLY, CDR2 FYNNEI. In DNA form, the CDR3 reads TGTGCCAGCAGTGAAATTGGGCAGGGGTACTATGGCTACACCTTC. It yields the protein CASSEIGQGYYGYTF.

The V and J genes are TRBV6-4 and TRBJ2-3; 12 nucleotides match TRBD2. The CDR3 covers 15 residues. Per germline, CDR1 MRHNA and CDR2 SNTAGT. V gave up 4 bases and J gave up 4 bases; unmatched junction bases: 3. The CDR3 DNA reads as TGTGCCAGCAGTGTACTAGCGGGAGGAGCAGATACGCAGTATTTT. Amino acids: CASSVLAGGADTQYF.

V gene TRBV6-1 combines with J gene TRBJ2-1; 9 positions agree with TRBD1. CDR1 is MNHNS and CDR2 is SASEGT in the germline V gene. CDR3 length: 15 amino acids. V shed 3 bases and J 9 bases; nucleotides not matched to a gene: 9. DNA for the CDR3: TGTGCCAGCAGTGATGTGACAGGGGGGCCGGCTGAGCAGTTCTTC. Translated, it gives CASSDVTGGPAEQFF.

This chain joins TRBV5-1 and TRBJ1-1; 8 bases align to TRBD1. After removal of 0 bases from V and 1 base from J, the junction contained 5 bases not matched to a gene. Per the germline V gene, CDR1 is SGHRS and CDR2 is YFSETQ. The CDR3 spans 16 residues. The CDR3, as DNA: TGCGCCAGCAGCTTGGGCGGGACAGGAACGAACACTGAAGCTTTCTTT. It is translated as CASSLGGTGTNTEAFF.

This clone was observed a single time. This chain links TRBV5-1 with TRBJ1-1; 7 bases line up with TRBD1. The CDR3 totals 16 residues. Trimming cost V 0 bases and J 5 bases; bases outside gene matches: 10. Germline V gives CDR1 SGHRS, CDR2 YFSETQ. The CDR3 DNA reads TGCGCCAGCAGCTTGGTGACAGGGAGAACGAGGACTGAAGCTTTCTTT. Translation: CASSLVTGRTRTEAFF.

The V and J genes are TRBV15 and TRBJ2-7; D unresolved. Per the germline V gene, CDR1 is LNHNV and CDR2 is YYDKDF (reference sequence). CDR3 length: 16 residues. V was clipped by 0 bases and J by 4 bases, with 16 bases between them. The CDR3 nucleotides are TGTGCCACCAGCAGAGATCCCAGGTCCAGACATTACGAGCAGTACTTC. Its protein product is CATSRDPRSRHYEQYF.

The chain has TRBV27 and TRBJ2-7, with 8 bases that match TRBD2. The CDR3 loop spans 13 amino acids. The V gene end was trimmed by 2 bases and the J gene end by 6 bases; junction bases not matched to a gene: 3. CDR1 is MNHEY and CDR2 is SMNVEV in the germline V gene (reference sequence). CDR3 DNA sequence: TGTGCCAGCAGTTTACGGGGGACTAGCGAGCAGTACTTC. Translated: CASSLRGTSEQYF.